The entry that follows covers one T cell receptor beta chain sequence. The antigen is not known. Before the COVID-19 pandemic, during about 2011-2019, CD4+ T cells were taken from unexposed donors. After roughly 9 days of culture, CD4+ T cells were isolated. Cells permitting, SARS-CoV-2 S/N and four cold-coronavirus spikes were tested on unexposed-donor CD4+ T cells. The CDR3 has 14 amino acids. The V and J ends lost 5 bases and 4 bases respectively, with 13 bases between them. Per germline, CDR1 MNHNY and CDR2 SVGAGI (reference sequence). The data were obtained in a study of CD4 T cells in relation to SARS-CoV-2 and coronaviruses. On the study more broadly: PBMCs were cultured with antigen for roughly 9 days before TCR beta sequencing. Study-level findings and limits: Compared with monoreactive clones, crossreactive clones showed significantly weaker SARS-CoV-2 expansion.

Profiling relied on immunoSEQ multiplex PCR, and the TCRdb table lists in-frame clones only, not all of them. The sample has about 21,000 clones, just under 75% seen once. The clonotype was recovered from a human donor in good health. This chain links TRBV6-6 with TRBJ2-3; the D gene is possibly TRBD2 (7 bases). Material for sequencing was CD4+ T cells from PBMCs, cultured in vitro. Here the CDR3 DNA reads TGTGCCAGCAGTAGGGGGAGGGTGGCAGATACGCAGTATTTT. This encodes CASSRGRVADTQYF.